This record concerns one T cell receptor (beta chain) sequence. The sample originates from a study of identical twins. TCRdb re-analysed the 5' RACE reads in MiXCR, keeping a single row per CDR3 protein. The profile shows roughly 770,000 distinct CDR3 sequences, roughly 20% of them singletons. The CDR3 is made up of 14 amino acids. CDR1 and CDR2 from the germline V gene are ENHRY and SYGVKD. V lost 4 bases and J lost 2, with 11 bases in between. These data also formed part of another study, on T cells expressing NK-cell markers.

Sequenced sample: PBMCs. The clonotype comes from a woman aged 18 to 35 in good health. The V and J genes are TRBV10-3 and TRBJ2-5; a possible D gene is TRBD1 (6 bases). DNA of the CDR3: TGTGCCATCAGTGGGGTCGACAGGCAAGAGACCCAGTACTTC. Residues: CAISGVDRQETQYF.